The 29 T cell receptor beta chains listed next were all sequenced from one sample in a study of shared clonotypes between healthy human individuals. Sequenced by immunoSEQ multiplex PCR; TCRdb stores in-frame clones only, minus some. The table includes some 790,000 clones, around 70% detected once. The material sequenced was memory CD4+ T cells sorted from blood. Noted subset: CD45RA-negative fraction. The receptors were gathered from a woman aged 25-40 years in good health.

This clone was picked up one time. This chain joins TRBV7-6 and TRBJ2-5, with a tentative D call TRBD1 (6 bases). The J call may be wrong; the DNA end is better matched by TRBJ2-7. CDR1 SGHVS and CDR2 FNYEAQ come from the germline V gene. CDR3 length: 12 amino acids. CDR3 DNA: TGTGCCAGCAGCATACAGGGTGCCGAGCAGTACTTC. Translation gives CASSIQGAEQYF.

This clone appeared a few times. The V gene is TRBV18, the J gene TRBJ2-1, with 8 bases aligning to TRBD1. Germline loops: CDR1 KGHSH, CDR2 LQKENI. Trimming at V came to 1 base and at J to 6 bases, leaving 8 bases not matched to a gene. CDR3 length: 16 residues. Here the CDR3 DNA reads TGTGCCAGCTCACCACGGGACAGGAAAAAGTCCAATGAGCAGTTCTTC. Its translation is CASSPRDRKKSNEQFF.

There are a few counts of this clone. The V and J genes are TRBV29-1 and TRBJ2-1; the D gene is possibly TRBD1 (6 bases). Per the germline V gene, CDR1 is SQVTM and CDR2 is ANQGSEA. The CDR3 runs 12 residues. V was pared by 6 bases and J by 9 bases, with 15 bases between. Here the CDR3 reads CSVLRDNGEQFF. The CDR3 nucleotides are TGCAGCGTGCTCCGGGACAATGGTGAGCAGTTCTTC.

CDR3 residues: CASSLVWGDEQFF. CDR3 coding DNA: TGTGCCAGCAGCTTAGTCTGGGGAGATGAGCAGTTCTTC. V and J are TRBV7-9 and TRBJ2-1; D is possibly TRBD2 (5 bases). The length of the CDR3 is 13 residues. In germline, CDR1 is SEHNR, CDR2 FQNEAQ (reference sequence). Trimming pared 1 base from V and 8 bases from J, leaving 9 bases between.

The chain is built from TRBV2 and TRBJ2-3, with D perhaps being TRBD1 or TRBD2 (5 bases each). V lost 8 bases and J 2 bases, leaving 8 bases between the germline ends. CDR1 is SNHLY, CDR2 FYNNEI, per germline. The CDR3 totals 12 residues. In nucleotides, the CDR3 is TGTGCCAGCGGGACCCTCACAGATACGCAGTATTTT. Amino acids: CASGTLTDTQYF.

The J gene is TRBJ2-3, the V gene TRBV7-9, with D unclear. CDR1 and CDR2 (germline): SEHNR, FQNEAQ (reference sequence). V was pared by 10 bases and J by 8 bases, with 13 bases between. The CDR3 consists of 11 residues. The CDR3 DNA reads as TGTGCCACGCCCATGGATGGTACGCAGTATTTT. It codes for CATPMDGTQYF.

This clone was recorded only once. The chain recombines TRBV10-2 with TRBJ1-1; no definite D call. The CDR3 length is 12 residues. Trimming stripped 4 bases from V and 1 base from J, with 4 bases between. Germline CDR1 reads WSHSY; CDR2 reads SAAADI. CDR3 protein: CASSGGNTEAFF. CDR3 DNA: TGCGCCAGCAGTGGAGGGAACACTGAAGCTTTCTTT.

A single count supports this clone. The chain joins TRBV15 to TRBJ2-1, with 7 bases fitting TRBD2. The CDR3 totals 18 residues. Germline V lookup: CDR1 LNHNV, CDR2 YYDKDF (reference sequence). V shed 0 bases, J shed 6 bases, and the junction held 14 bases outside the gene matches. The CDR3 protein is CATSREGQVAGDINEQFF. DNA for the CDR3: TGTGCCACCAGCAGAGAGGGTCAAGTCGCGGGAGATATCAATGAGCAGTTCTTC.

With respect to this clone: Other DNA sequences of this sample code for an identical CDR3. The chain joins TRBV5-1 to TRBJ2-1, with 9 bases identical to TRBD2. The CDR3 sequence is 15 residues long. The trim removed 2 bases at V and 0 bases at J, leaving 0 bases unmatched. Germline-derived CDR1 and CDR2 are SGHRS and YFSETQ. CDR3 loop: CASSLLAGSYNEQFF. Here the CDR3 DNA reads TGCGCCAGCAGCTTACTAGCGGGCTCCTACAATGAGCAGTTCTTC.

The V gene is TRBV4-1, the J gene TRBJ2-1; TRBD1 is a possible D gene (7 bases). V was trimmed by 1 base and J by 7 bases, leaving 23 bases between them. This CDR3 contains 18 residues. Per germline, CDR1 MGHRA and CDR2 YSYEKL. As DNA, the CDR3 is TGCGCCAGCAGCCAAGTGGATCGCGGAGGGGGCTATAGGAATGAGCAGTTCTTC. Protein product: CASSQVDRGGGYRNEQFF.

This chain connects TRBV4-1 to TRBJ1-5; no reliable D call. Trimming took 4 bases from V and 5 from J, leaving 15 bases between them. Germline CDR1 reads MGHRA; CDR2 reads YSYEKL. The CDR3 contains 15 residues. Written as DNA, the CDR3 is TGCGCCAGCAGCCTCGCCGCCACAGCCCATCAGCCCCAGCATTTT. As protein: CASSLAATAHQPQHF.

The J gene is TRBJ2-7, the V gene TRBV4-1; a possible D gene is TRBD1 (5 bases). V lost 0 bases and J lost 6, with 9 bases in between. Per germline, CDR1 MGHRA and CDR2 YSYEKL. This CDR3 has 13 amino acids. This CDR3 reads CASSQDPRGEQYF. DNA of the CDR3: TGCGCCAGCAGCCAAGATCCAAGGGGCGAGCAGTACTTC.

This clone was recorded a few times. The V and J genes are TRBV25-1 and TRBJ1-1; D possibly corresponds to TRBD1 (6 bases). The CDR3 runs 18 residues. The ends were cut back, 4 bases at V and 1 base at J, with 22 bases in the middle. Per germline, CDR1 MGHDK and CDR2 SYGVNS. The CDR3 region has the DNA TGTGCCAGCAGTGCAAAGCCGACCTCGGACAGCCCGAACACTGAAGCTTTCTTT. It specifies CASSAKPTSDSPNTEAFF.

V gene TRBV7-9 combines with J gene TRBJ2-5; tentatively, D is TRBD1 (6 bases). The CDR3 length is 15 residues. V lost 2 bases and J 0 bases, leaving 10 bases between the germline ends. Germline loops: CDR1 SEHNR, CDR2 FQNEAQ (reference sequence). This CDR3 reads CASSLSGQNQETQYF. CDR3 DNA: TGTGCCAGCAGCTTATCTGGACAGAACCAAGAGACCCAGTACTTC.

This clone has a single count. The rearrangement links TRBV5-6 to TRBJ2-1; TRBD2 aligns across 12 bases. This CDR3 spans 15 amino acids. Germline V gene sequence: CDR1 SGHDT, CDR2 YYEEEE. Trimming at V came to 3 bases and at J to 7 bases, leaving 5 bases not matched to a gene. This chain's CDR3 is CASSSSGRDENEQFF. Here the CDR3 DNA reads TGTGCCAGCAGCTCTAGCGGGAGGGACGAAAATGAGCAGTTCTTC. Full variable domain (remainder filled in from reference TRBV5-6 and TRBJ2-1): DAGVTQSPTHLIKTRGQQVTLRCSPKSGHDTVSWYQQALGQGPQFIFQYYEEEERQRGNFPDRFSGHQFPNYSSELNVNALLLGDSALYLCASSSSGRDENEQFFGPGTRLTVL.

The chain combines TRBV5-1 with TRBJ1-1, with D hard to call. CDR3 length: 14 residues. The V gene's germline CDR1 is SGHRS and CDR2 YFSETQ. V was trimmed by 1 base and J by 6 bases, leaving 13 bases between them. The CDR3 reads CASSLNEVMAEAFF. The CDR3 nucleotides read TGCGCCAGCAGCTTGAACGAGGTGATGGCTGAAGCTTTCTTT.

A single count supports this clone. This rearrangement joins TRBV9 to TRBJ1-1; possible D gene TRBD1, 5 bases. The CDR3 consists of 15 residues. CDR1 and CDR2 from the germline V gene are SGDLS and YYNGEE. V gave up 4 bases and J gave up 4 bases, with 17 bases separating them. CDR3 loop: CASSPTGDGVTEAFF. DNA for the CDR3: TGTGCCAGCAGCCCCACCGGGGACGGAGTCACTGAAGCTTTCTTT.

The chain links TRBV7-7 to TRBJ2-1; a possible D gene is TRBD2 (5 bases). The CDR3 runs to 15 residues. V lost 4 bases to trimming and J lost 6 bases, with 16 bases between them. Germline V CDR1 and CDR2: SSHAT, FNYEAQ (reference sequence). CDR3 residues: CASSSGSSAGNEQFF. The CDR3 DNA reads as TGTGCCAGCAGCTCGGGGTCCTCTGCGGGCAATGAGCAGTTCTTC.

V usage is TRBV6-1 and J usage is TRBJ1-2; TRBD1 agrees at 7 bases. Trimming took 1 base from V and 3 from J; bases not matched to a gene: 5. CDR1 MNHNS and CDR2 SASEGT come from the germline V gene. The CDR3 has 15 amino acids. The DNA for the CDR3 is TGTGCCAGCAGTGAAGACAGGGGAAGGTACTATGGCTACACCTTC. This codes for CASSEDRGRYYGYTF.

In its sample, this clone was seen many times. The chain combines TRBV7-2 with TRBJ2-1; TRBD2 matches 9 bases. Germline-derived CDR1 and CDR2 are SGHTA and FQGNSA. The CDR3 runs to 15 residues. V lost 5 bases, J lost 3 bases, and 5 bases stayed unmatched. The CDR3 bases are TGTGCCAGCAGCCTTTGGACTAGCGTCTACAATGAGCAGTTCTTC. It yields the protein CASSLWTSVYNEQFF.

As concerns this clone: Possible read error: a much larger clone is one base away. Other DNA sequences in this specimen translate into the identical CDR3. The chain joins TRBV28 to TRBJ1-2, with D hard to call. The CDR3 covers 12 residues. The germline V gene encodes CDR1 MDHEN and CDR2 SYDVKM. V was pared by 3 bases and J by 0 bases, with 2 bases between. The CDR3: CASSFPNYGYTF. The CDR3 coding sequence is TGTGCCAGCAGTTTTCCTAACTATGGCTACACCTTC.

The sample holds a few counts of this clone. The chain employs TRBV7-9 and TRBJ2-4, with D perhaps TRBD1 or TRBD2 (6 bases each). The CDR3 runs to 15 residues. CDR1 SEHNR and CDR2 FQNEAQ come from the germline V gene (reference sequence). Trimming removed 6 bases from V and 8 bases from J, with 20 bases in between. CDR3 loop: CASSYGGPRSDIQYF. For the CDR3, the DNA is TGTGCCAGCAGTTACGGGGGCCCGCGCTCGGACATTCAGTACTTC.

Worth noting for this clone: The sample has other DNA sequences that encode this CDR3 too. The chain couples TRBV6-1 to TRBJ1-4, with D possibly TRBD1 on 5 matching bases. Germline V gene lookup returns CDR1 MNHNS and CDR2 SASEGT. The CDR3 loop spans 14 amino acids. Trimming shortened V by 6 bases and J by 8 bases, and 16 bases separated the two germline ends. The DNA for the CDR3 is TGTGCCAGCAGGACGGGGGACGGGAACGAAAAACTGTTTTTT. Translated: CASRTGDGNEKLFF.

J is TRBJ2-1 and V is TRBV5-1, with 8 bases matching TRBD2. CDR3 length: 14 residues. Germline V lookup: CDR1 SGHRS, CDR2 YFSETQ. Trimming cost V 5 bases and J 4 bases; bases outside gene matches: 5. The CDR3 reads CASSTGTRYNEQFF. Here the CDR3 DNA reads TGCGCCAGCAGTACCGGGACTAGGTACAATGAGCAGTTCTTC.

The chain uses TRBV7-9 and TRBJ1-2, with TRBD1 matching 7 bases. This CDR3 region has 15 residues. V dropped 3 bases and J dropped 5; count of bases not matched to a gene: 9. From germline, CDR1 is SEHNR and CDR2 FQNEAQ (reference sequence). This CDR3 reads CASSFPRTGDYGYTF. In DNA form, the CDR3 reads TGTGCCAGCAGCTTTCCTCGGACAGGCGATTATGGCTACACCTTC.

The J gene is TRBJ2-3, the V gene TRBV29-1; 9 bases match TRBD2. Trimming cost V 3 bases and J 2 bases; bases outside gene matches: 12. Germline values: CDR1 SQVTM, CDR2 ANQGSEA. This CDR3 region has 17 residues. DNA for the CDR3: TGCAGCGTTGACTCTGGTCGGGCTAGCGGGGACACAGATACGCAGTATTTT. This translates into CSVDSGRASGDTDTQYF.

V gene TRBV6-1 combines with J gene TRBJ2-1; the D gene could be TRBD1 or TRBD2 (6 bases each). The V gene's germline CDR1 is MNHNS and CDR2 SASEGT. The CDR3 runs 18 residues. The germline V and J ends were trimmed by 2 bases and 8 bases, with 25 bases remaining between them. The DNA for the CDR3 is TGTGCCAGCAGTGAATCCCGGGTCGTGCGAGAGGGGGGCGATGAGCAGTTCTTC. Amino acids: CASSESRVVREGGDEQFF.

CDR3 protein: CASSASYRDGNTIYF. The DNA for the CDR3 is TGTGCCAGCAGCGCCTCCTACAGGGATGGAAACACCATATATTTT. V usage is TRBV9 and J usage is TRBJ1-3, with TRBD1 as a possible D gene (6 bases). The CDR3 is made up of 15 amino acids. Germline assignment: CDR1 SGDLS and CDR2 YYNGEE. V shed 3 bases and J shed 3 bases, with 13 bases lying between them. Filled out from reference TRBV9 and TRBJ1-3, the complete variable domain reads DSGVTQTPKHLITATGQRVTLRCSPRSGDLSVYWYQQSLDQGLQFLIQYYNGEERAKGNILERFSAQQFPDLHSELNLSSLELGDSALYFCASSASYRDGNTIYFGEGSWLTVV.

The sample holds a few counts of this clone. Different DNA sequences within this sample yield the same CDR3. The chain is built from TRBV5-1 and TRBJ1-3; tentative D call: TRBD1 (5 bases). Trimming left V 2 bases short and J 3 bases short, with 9 bases between. The CDR3 extends over 14 amino acids. Germline CDR1 is SGHRS and CDR2 is YFSETQ. The CDR3 sequence: CASSFGTDGNTIYF. As DNA, the CDR3 is TGCGCCAGCAGCTTCGGGACGGATGGAAACACCATATATTTT.